Below, 30 T cell receptor beta chains from the same sample are listed, as sequenced in a study of T cell responses to AZD1222 COVID-19 vaccine (dated by TCRdb to the early 2020s). Library preparation employed the immunoSEQ multiplex PCR assay. In its TCRdb copy, this immuneACCESS table keeps in-frame sequences only and misses some clones. Where compared with another copy, unresolved V genes explain less than half of these, and the others have no known cause. The sample records 150,000 to 200,000 clones, 85% to 95% of which are singletons. The top ten constitute approximately 0.6% of the sample. The meaning of the sample's time point label: baseline before first vaccination. The source material was peripheral blood, sampled on day 0 of AZD1222 vaccination. These receptors were obtained from an adult in good health.

The J gene is TRBJ1-1, the V gene TRBV10-1; D is uncertain. There are 13 residues in the CDR3. Germline V CDR1 and CDR2: WNHNN, SYGVQD (reference sequence). V dropped 3 bases and J dropped 3 bases, with 8 bases sitting between them. Here the CDR3 DNA reads TGCGCCAGCAGTGACAGATCGGACACTGAAGCTTTCTTT. It is translated as CASSDRSDTEAFF.

The chain joins TRBV21-1 to TRBJ2-7; the table's D call, TRBD2, was not checked against the DNA. TRBV21-1 is a pseudogene. The CDR3 contains 13 residues. Here the CDR3 DNA reads TGTGCCAGCAGCGGGACTCAAGTATACGAGCAGTACTTC. Translated, it gives CASSGTQVYEQYF.

This clone has just a few counts. This chain links TRBV7-9 with TRBJ2-5; D remains unclear. This CDR3 has 15 residues. Trimming removed 1 base from V and 0 bases from J, with 9 bases in between. Germline lookup yields CDR1 SEHNR and CDR2 FQNEAQ (reference sequence). CDR3 in amino acids: CASSLETMYQETQYF. The CDR3 DNA reads TGTGCCAGCAGCTTAGAGACAATGTACCAAGAGACCCAGTACTTC.

The chain carries TRBV11-2 and TRBJ2-7; 9 bases map to TRBD2. Per germline, CDR1 SGHAT and CDR2 FQNNGV. The CDR3 contains 14 residues. With V trimmed by 4 bases and J by 5 bases, 6 bases remained unmatched. CDR3 protein: CASSSGLASHEQYF. The CDR3 nucleotides read TGTGCCAGCAGCTCGGGACTAGCTTCTCACGAGCAGTACTTC.

The genes are TRBV14 and TRBJ2-1; 7 nucleotides agree with TRBD2. Germline V gives CDR1 SGHDN, CDR2 FVKESK. Losses at the gene ends were 4 bases for V and 5 bases for J; bases not matched to a gene: 11. The CDR3 is 16 amino acids. The CDR3 loop is CASSPHRRERDNEQFF. The CDR3 bases are TGTGCCAGCAGCCCTCACCGGCGGGAGAGAGACAATGAGCAGTTCTTC.

The V call is TRBV2, the J call TRBJ1-1; perhaps TRBD1 as D (5 bases). The CDR3 loop spans 12 amino acids. CDR1 is SNHLY, CDR2 FYNNEI, per germline. The V gene lost 5 bases and the J gene lost 8 bases, with 12 bases spanning the gap. The CDR3 is CASSMGTREAFF. The CDR3 nucleotides read TGTGCCAGCAGTATGGGGACGAGAGAAGCTTTCTTT. The whole variable domain, remainder taken from reference TRBV2 and TRBJ1-1, is EPEVTQTPSHQVTQMGQEVILRCVPISNHLYFYWYRQILGQKVEFLVSFYNNEISEKSEIFDDQFSVERPDGSNFTLKIRSTKLEDSAMYFCASSMGTREAFFGQGTRLTVV.

The CDR3 DNA follows: TGTGCCAGCAGCTTAGCTGGGTGGGGGGGCACTGAAGCTTTCTTT. Translated, it gives CASSLAGWGGTEAFF. V usage is TRBV7-2 and J usage is TRBJ1-1; tentatively, D is TRBD1 (5 bases). The CDR3 consists of 15 residues. V was clipped by 0 bases and J by 4 bases, with 12 bases between them. Germline CDR1 and CDR2: SGHTA and FQGNSA.

CDR3 sequence (DNA): TGTGCCAGCAGTACAGGGGGCAATGAGCAGTTCTTC. Translation gives CASSTGGNEQFF. The V gene is TRBV11-1, the J gene TRBJ2-1; TRBD1 matches at 8 bases. The germline CDR1 and CDR2 sequences are SGHAT and FQDESV (reference sequence). This CDR3 comprises 12 residues. Unmatched junction bases numbered 1, after V lost 6 bases and J lost 6 bases.

This sequence joins TRBV18 and TRBJ2-7, with a weak D call TRBD2 (6 bases). V was pared by 0 bases and J by 3 bases, with 12 bases between. This CDR3 region has 15 residues. Germline lookup yields CDR1 KGHSH and CDR2 LQKENI. The CDR3 sequence is CASSPPSGLGYEQYF. In DNA form, the CDR3 reads TGTGCCAGCTCACCACCATCGGGACTTGGCTACGAGCAGTACTTC.

The gene calls are TRBV21-1 and TRBJ1-4; the table's D call, TRBD1, was not checked against the DNA. TRBV21-1 is a recognized pseudogene. CDR3 length: 15 residues. This CDR3 reads CASSTRTGVNEKLFF. The CDR3 coding sequence is TGTGCCAGCAGCACCCGGACAGGGGTTAATGAAAAACTGTTTTTT.

CDR3 loop: CASSLTGQGGGRGPYEQYF. CDR3 DNA sequence: TGCGCCAGCAGCTTAACCGGACAGGGAGGCGGGCGGGGACCCTACGAGCAGTACTTC. This chain connects TRBV5-1 to TRBJ2-7, with 8 positions matching TRBD1. The CDR3 extends over 19 amino acids. J gave up 2 bases and V 2 bases, and 18 bases lay outside the gene matches. Looked up from germline, CDR1 is SGHRS and CDR2 is YFSETQ.

The CDR3 reads CASSLRDTDTQYF. The CDR3 DNA follows: TGTGCCAGCAGTTTAAGAGATACAGATACGCAGTATTTT. The gene calls are TRBV12-3 or TRBV12-4 and TRBJ2-3; D remains ambiguous. CDR3 size: 13 residues. V was trimmed by 2 bases and J by 3 bases, leaving 6 bases between them.

The rearrangement joins TRBV3-1 (or the pseudogene TRBV3-2) to TRBJ2-5; 12 nucleotides match TRBD2. The trim removed 5 bases at V and 4 bases at J, leaving 2 bases unmatched. Germline CDR1 and CDR2: LGHDT and YNNKEL (reference sequence). The CDR3 is 14 residues long. The CDR3 sequence: CASSSSGRAETQYF. In DNA form, the CDR3 reads TGTGCCAGCAGCTCTAGCGGGAGGGCAGAGACCCAGTACTTC.

This clone is a singleton in its sample. The chain has TRBV4-1 and TRBJ1-2; possible D gene TRBD1, 5 bases. V lost 0 bases and J 2 bases, leaving 10 bases between the germline ends. The CDR3 runs to 15 residues. Germline CDR1 reads MGHRA; CDR2 reads YSYEKL. CDR3 protein: CASSQERGRNYGYTF. CDR3 coding DNA: TGCGCCAGCAGCCAAGAGAGGGGCCGGAACTATGGCTACACCTTC.

The V gene is TRBV3-1 (or the pseudogene TRBV3-2), the J gene TRBJ1-1; the D gene is possibly TRBD1 (5 bases). Between the trimmed V and J ends, which lost 4 bases and 4 bases, there was a span of 16 bases. The CDR3 loop spans 15 amino acids. Germline V gives CDR1 LGHDT, CDR2 YNNKEL (reference sequence). CDR3 nucleotide sequence: TGTGCCAGCAGCCGACCGGGACCTAAGTCCACTGAAGCTTTCTTT. Encoded protein: CASSRPGPKSTEAFF.

The chain recombines TRBV5-4 with TRBJ1-2, with D uncertain. Between the trimmed V and J ends, which lost 4 bases and 5 bases, there was a span of 9 bases. The CDR3 consists of 12 residues. Germline V CDR1 and CDR2: SGHNT, YYREEE (reference sequence). The CDR3 region is CASSPGSYGYTF. CDR3 in DNA: TGTGCCAGCAGCCCCGGCTCATATGGCTACACCTTC.

This chain links TRBV28 with TRBJ1-1, with D perhaps TRBD1 (6 bases). CDR3 length: 14 amino acids. The V end lost 5 bases, the J end lost 3 bases, and 13 bases lay between the germline ends. Per the germline V gene, CDR1 is MDHEN and CDR2 is SYDVKM. The CDR3 region has the DNA TGTGCCAGCAGTCGGGGGGCTGGGGACACTGAAGCTTTCTTT. Encoded protein: CASSRGAGDTEAFF.

This clone has a handful of counts. The chain links TRBV15 to TRBJ1-4, with no clear D. This CDR3 contains 14 residues. Germline CDR1 reads LNHNV; CDR2 reads YYDKDF (reference sequence). The germline V and J ends were trimmed by 3 bases and 5 bases, with 10 bases remaining between them. The CDR3 nucleotides read TGTGCCACCAGCAGCGGCCGGGAGAATGAAAAACTGTTTTTT. Amino acid sequence: CATSSGRENEKLFF.

The chain is built from TRBV5-1 and TRBJ1-1; TRBD1 might be the D (5 bases). The CDR3 is 14 residues long. V was trimmed by 6 bases and J by 1 base, leaving 13 bases between them. Germline CDR1 and CDR2: SGHRS and YFSETQ. CDR3 sequence reads: CASTFGQPNTEAFF. CDR3 in DNA: TGCGCCAGCACCTTTGGACAACCGAACACTGAAGCTTTCTTT.

The chain carries TRBV2 and TRBJ2-1, with D unclear. The germline gives CDR1 SNHLY, CDR2 FYNNEI. Trimming shortened V by 8 bases and J by 6 bases, and 11 bases separated the two germline ends. The CDR3 covers 12 residues. The CDR3 sequence: CASGSVLNEQFF. The CDR3 coding sequence is TGTGCCAGCGGTTCAGTTCTCAATGAGCAGTTCTTC.

This chain joins TRBV2 and TRBJ2-7, with 14 bases lining up with TRBD2. The CDR3 spans 18 residues. Unmatched junction bases numbered 11, after V lost 6 bases and J lost 1 base. CDR1 is SNHLY and CDR2 is FYNNEI in the germline V gene. CDR3 sequence reads: CASRTGTSGGLSSYEQYF. The DNA of the CDR3 is TGTGCCAGCAGAACCGGGACTAGCGGGGGACTGTCTTCCTACGAGCAGTACTTC.

The chain recombines TRBV2 with TRBJ1-5, with a possible D match to TRBD1 (6 bases). Trimming shortened V by 6 bases and J by 2 bases, and 14 bases separated the two germline ends. Germline V CDR1 and CDR2: SNHLY, FYNNEI. This CDR3 is 15 amino acids long. CDR3 sequence (DNA): TGTGCCAGCAGGAGGGGGGATTCAGGCAATCAGCCCCAGCATTTT. This codes for CASRRGDSGNQPQHF.

This chain uses TRBV7-2 with TRBJ1-1, with D hard to call. The CDR3 spans 13 residues. V shed 5 bases and J shed 7 bases, with 14 bases lying between them. In germline, CDR1 is SGHTA, CDR2 FQGNSA. The CDR3 coding sequence is TGTGCCAGCAGCCCCCGGGCCCGACATGAAGCTTTCTTT. This translates into CASSPRARHEAFF.

The chain has TRBV6-1 and TRBJ2-3; D gene unclear. V shed 3 bases and J shed 4 bases, with 14 bases lying between them. The CDR3 is 15 amino acids. Germline CDR1 reads MNHNS; CDR2 reads SASEGT. The CDR3 region has the DNA TGTGCCAGCAGTGAGGGTCTATGGGTCGCAGATACGCAGTATTTT. The encoded protein is CASSEGLWVADTQYF.

This chain links TRBV27 with TRBJ1-6; 7 nucleotides agree with TRBD1. This CDR3 is 14 amino acids long. Germline assignment: CDR1 MNHEY and CDR2 SMNVEV (reference sequence). Trimming at V came to 8 bases and at J to 9 bases, leaving 10 bases not matched to a gene. CDR3 in DNA: TGTGCCAGCCATCGACAGGGAGGGAGTTCACCCCTCCACTTT. This translates into CASHRQGGSSPLHF.

The chain couples TRBV5-8 to TRBJ1-5, with 10 bases matching TRBD1. Trimming at V came to 4 bases and at J to 8 bases, leaving 12 bases not matched to a gene. Germline CDR1 is SGHTS and CDR2 is YDEGEE. The CDR3 runs 16 residues. As DNA, the CDR3 is TGTGCCAGCAGCCCCCGGGACAGGGGTGTTTATGAGCCCCAGCATTTT. Translating gives CASSPRDRGVYEPQHF.

This clone was seen a single time. V is TRBV3-1 (or the pseudogene TRBV3-2) and J is TRBJ1-2; D gene uncertain. The CDR3 has 15 residues. Germline CDR1 is LGHDT and CDR2 is YNNKEL (reference sequence). V dropped 0 bases and J dropped 6 bases, with 14 bases sitting between them. The CDR3 nucleotides are TGTGCCAGCAGCCAAGAATTCGTAGGAGAGAATGGCTACACCTTC. It codes for CASSQEFVGENGYTF.

This chain's CDR3 is CASSAIYSYEQYF. The CDR3 DNA sequence: TGTGCCAGCAGCGCCATATACTCCTACGAGCAGTACTTC. The gene calls are TRBV5-5 and TRBJ2-7; D is undetermined. CDR3 length: 13 residues. Germline V gives CDR1 SGHKS, CDR2 YYEKEE (reference sequence). V was pared by 4 bases and J by 0 bases, with 8 bases between.

This clone was detected once. The chain couples TRBV19 to TRBJ2-1; 9 nucleotides line up with TRBD2. Germline CDR1 and CDR2: LNHDA and SQIVND (reference sequence). The CDR3 consists of 19 residues. With 2 bases clipped from V and 13 bases from J, the junction kept 24 bases outside the gene matches. The CDR3 DNA reads as TGTGCCAGTAGTATAAAACTCGGCGGGAGGGCCGGATTTTACCTCCGCCAGTTCTTC. Residues: CASSIKLGGRAGFYLRQFF.

J is TRBJ2-1 and V is TRBV7-6; no firm D call. The V and J ends lost 5 bases and 0 bases respectively, with 5 bases between them. Germline loops: CDR1 SGHVS, CDR2 FNYEAQ. The CDR3 loop spans 13 amino acids. CDR3 sequence (DNA): TGTGCCAGCAGCACCTCCTCCTACAATGAGCAGTTCTTC. Translating gives CASSTSSYNEQFF.